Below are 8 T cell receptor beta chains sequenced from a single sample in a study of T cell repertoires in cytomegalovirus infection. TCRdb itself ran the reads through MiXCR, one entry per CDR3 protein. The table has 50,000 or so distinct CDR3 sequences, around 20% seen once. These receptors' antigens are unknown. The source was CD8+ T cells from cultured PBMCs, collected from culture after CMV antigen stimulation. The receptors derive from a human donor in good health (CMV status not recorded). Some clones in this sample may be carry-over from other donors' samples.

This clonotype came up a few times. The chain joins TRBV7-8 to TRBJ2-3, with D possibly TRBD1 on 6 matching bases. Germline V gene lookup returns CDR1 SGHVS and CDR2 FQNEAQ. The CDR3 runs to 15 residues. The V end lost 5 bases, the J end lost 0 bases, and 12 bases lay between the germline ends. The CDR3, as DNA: TGTGCCAGCAGCGCACGGGACATCAGCACAGATACGCAGTATTTT. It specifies CASSARDISTDTQYF.

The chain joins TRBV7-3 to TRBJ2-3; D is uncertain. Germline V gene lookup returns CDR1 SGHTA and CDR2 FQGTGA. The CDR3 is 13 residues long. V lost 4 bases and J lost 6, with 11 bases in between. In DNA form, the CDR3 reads TGTGCCAGCAGCTCGTCAAGGTTTGATACGCAGTATTTT. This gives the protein CASSSSRFDTQYF.

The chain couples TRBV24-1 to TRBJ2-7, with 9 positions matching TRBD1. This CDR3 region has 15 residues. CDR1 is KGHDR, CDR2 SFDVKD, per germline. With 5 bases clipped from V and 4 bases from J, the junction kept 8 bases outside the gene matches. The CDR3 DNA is TGTGCCACCAGTGCACCGGGACAGGGAGATTACGAGCAGTACTTC. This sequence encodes CATSAPGQGDYEQYF.

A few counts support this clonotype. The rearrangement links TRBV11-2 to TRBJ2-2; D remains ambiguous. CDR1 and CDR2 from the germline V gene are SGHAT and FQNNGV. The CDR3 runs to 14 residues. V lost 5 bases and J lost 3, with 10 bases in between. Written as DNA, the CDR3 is TGTGCCAGCAGCCCAGTGGTTCACACCGGGGAGCTGTTTTTT. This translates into CASSPVVHTGELFF.

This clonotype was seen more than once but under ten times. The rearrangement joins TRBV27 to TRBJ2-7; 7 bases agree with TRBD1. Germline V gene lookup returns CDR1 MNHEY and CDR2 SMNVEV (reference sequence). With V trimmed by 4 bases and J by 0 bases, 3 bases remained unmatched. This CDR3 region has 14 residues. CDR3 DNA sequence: TGTGCCAGCAGTTACGGGACAGCCTCCTACGAGCAGTACTTC. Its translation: CASSYGTASYEQYF.

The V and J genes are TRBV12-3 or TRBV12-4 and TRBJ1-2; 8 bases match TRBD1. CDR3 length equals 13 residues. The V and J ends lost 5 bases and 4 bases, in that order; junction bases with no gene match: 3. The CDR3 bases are TGTGCCAGCAGTCCAGGGGGCTTCTATGGCTACACCTTC. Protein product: CASSPGGFYGYTF.

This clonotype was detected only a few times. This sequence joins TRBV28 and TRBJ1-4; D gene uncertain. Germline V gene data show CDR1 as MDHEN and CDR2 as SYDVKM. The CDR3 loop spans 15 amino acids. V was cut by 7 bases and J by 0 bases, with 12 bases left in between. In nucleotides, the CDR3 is TGTGCCAGCACTTGGAGACCTGCAACTAATGAAAAACTGTTTTTT. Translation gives CASTWRPATNEKLFF.

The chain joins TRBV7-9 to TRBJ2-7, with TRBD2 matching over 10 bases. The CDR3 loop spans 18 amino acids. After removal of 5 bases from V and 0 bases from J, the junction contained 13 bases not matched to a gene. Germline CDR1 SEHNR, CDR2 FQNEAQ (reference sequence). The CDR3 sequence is CASSIYPTSGPSSYEQYF. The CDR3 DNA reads TGTGCCAGCAGCATTTATCCGACTAGCGGGCCGAGCTCCTACGAGCAGTACTTC. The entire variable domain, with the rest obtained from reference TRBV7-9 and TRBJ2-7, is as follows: DTGVSQNPRHKITKRGQNVTFRCDPISEHNRLYWYRQTLGQGPEFLTYFQNEAQLEKSRLLSDRFSAERPKGSFSTLEIQRTEQGDSAMYLCASSIYPTSGPSSYEQYFGPGTRLTVT.